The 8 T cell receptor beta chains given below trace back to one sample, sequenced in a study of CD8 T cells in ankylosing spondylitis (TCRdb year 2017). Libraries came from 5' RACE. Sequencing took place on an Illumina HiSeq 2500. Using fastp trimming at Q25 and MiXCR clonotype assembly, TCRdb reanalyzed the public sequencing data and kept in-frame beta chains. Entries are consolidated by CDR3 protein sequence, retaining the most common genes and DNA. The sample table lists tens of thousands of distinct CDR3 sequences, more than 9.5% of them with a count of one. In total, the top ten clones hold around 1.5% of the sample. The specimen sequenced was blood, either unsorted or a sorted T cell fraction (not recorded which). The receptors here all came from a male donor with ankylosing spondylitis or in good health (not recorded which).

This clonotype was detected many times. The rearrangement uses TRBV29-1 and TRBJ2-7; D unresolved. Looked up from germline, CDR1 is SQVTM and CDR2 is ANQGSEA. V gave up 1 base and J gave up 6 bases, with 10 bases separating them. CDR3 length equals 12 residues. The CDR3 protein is CSVEVRVAEQYF. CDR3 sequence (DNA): TGCAGCGTTGAAGTCCGGGTGGCCGAGCAGTACTTC.

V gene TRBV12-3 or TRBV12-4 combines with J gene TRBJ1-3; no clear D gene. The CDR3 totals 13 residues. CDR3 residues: CAVWKSSGNTIYF. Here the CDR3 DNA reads TGTGCAGTTTGGAAGAGCTCTGGAAACACCATATATTTT.

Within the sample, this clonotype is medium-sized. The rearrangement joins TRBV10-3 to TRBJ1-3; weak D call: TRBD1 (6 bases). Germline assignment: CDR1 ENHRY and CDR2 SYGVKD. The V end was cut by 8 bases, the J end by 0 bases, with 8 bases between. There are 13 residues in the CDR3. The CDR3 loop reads CAIGGHSGNTIYF. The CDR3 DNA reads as TGTGCCATCGGGGGGCACTCTGGAAACACCATATATTTT.

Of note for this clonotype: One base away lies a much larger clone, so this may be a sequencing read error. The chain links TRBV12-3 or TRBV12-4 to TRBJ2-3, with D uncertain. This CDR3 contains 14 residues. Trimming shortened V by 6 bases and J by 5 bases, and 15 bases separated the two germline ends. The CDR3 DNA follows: TGTGCCAGCAGCGACGGGTCTCTTGGAGATACGCAGTATTTT. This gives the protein CASSDGSLGDTQYF.

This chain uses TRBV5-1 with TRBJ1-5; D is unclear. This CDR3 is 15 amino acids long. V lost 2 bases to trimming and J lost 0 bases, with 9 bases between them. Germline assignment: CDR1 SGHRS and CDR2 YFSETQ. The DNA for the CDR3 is TGCGCCAGCAGCTTCGACGGGTTTAGCAATCAGCCCCAGCATTTT. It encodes CASSFDGFSNQPQHF.

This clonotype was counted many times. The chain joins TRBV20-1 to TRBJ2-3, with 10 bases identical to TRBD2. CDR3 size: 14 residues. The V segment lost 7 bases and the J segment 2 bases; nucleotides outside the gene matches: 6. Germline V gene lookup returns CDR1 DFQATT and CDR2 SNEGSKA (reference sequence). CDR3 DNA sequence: TGCAGTGTCCAAGGACTAGCGGCCACAGATACGCAGTATTTT. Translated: CSVQGLAATDTQYF.

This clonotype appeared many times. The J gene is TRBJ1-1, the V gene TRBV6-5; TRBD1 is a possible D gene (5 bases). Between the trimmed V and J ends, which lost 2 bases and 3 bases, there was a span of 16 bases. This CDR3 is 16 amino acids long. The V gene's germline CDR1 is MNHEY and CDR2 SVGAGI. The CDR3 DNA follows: TGTGCCAGCAGTTACGAGAGGGGAGGGCGCGACACTGAAGCTTTCTTT. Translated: CASSYERGGRDTEAFF.

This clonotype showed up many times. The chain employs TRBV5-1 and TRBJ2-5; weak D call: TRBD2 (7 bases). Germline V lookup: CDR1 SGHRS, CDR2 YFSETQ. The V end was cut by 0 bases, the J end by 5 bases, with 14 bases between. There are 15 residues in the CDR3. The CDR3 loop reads CASSLASGGGETQYF. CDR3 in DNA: TGCGCCAGCAGCTTGGCCTCGGGGGGCGGCGAGACCCAGTACTTC. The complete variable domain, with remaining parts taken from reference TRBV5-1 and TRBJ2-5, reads KAGVTQTPRYLIKTRGQQVTLSCSPISGHRSVSWYQQTPGQGLQFLFEYFSETQRNKGNFPGRFSGRQFSNSRSEMNVSTLELGDSALYLCASSLASGGGETQYFGPGTRLLVL.